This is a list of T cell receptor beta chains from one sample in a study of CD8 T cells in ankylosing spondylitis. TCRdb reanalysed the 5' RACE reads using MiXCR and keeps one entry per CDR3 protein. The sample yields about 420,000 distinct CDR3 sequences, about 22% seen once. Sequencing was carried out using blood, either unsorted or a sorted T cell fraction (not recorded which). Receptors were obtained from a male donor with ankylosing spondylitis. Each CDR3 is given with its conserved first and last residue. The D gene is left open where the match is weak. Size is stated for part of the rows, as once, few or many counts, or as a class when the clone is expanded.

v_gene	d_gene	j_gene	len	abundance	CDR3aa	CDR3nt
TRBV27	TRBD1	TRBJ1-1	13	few	CASSVGQYTEAFF	TGTGCCAGCAGTGTGGGACAGTACACTGAAGCTTTCTTT
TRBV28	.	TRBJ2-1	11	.	CASSLTFEQFF	TGTGCCAGCAGTTTAACGTTTGAGCAGTTCTTC
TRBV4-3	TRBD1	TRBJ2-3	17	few	CASSLRPRDRFTDTQYF	TGCGCCAGCAGCCTCCGCCCCCGGGACAGGTTCACAGATACGCAGTATTTT
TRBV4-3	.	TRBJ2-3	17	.	CASSHYGQVHGTDTQYF	TGCGCCAGCAGCCATTACGGACAAGTCCACGGCACAGATACGCAGTATTTT
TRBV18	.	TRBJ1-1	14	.	CASSSGLGSTEAFF	TGTGCCAGCTCATCGGGGCTAGGGTCCACTGAAGCTTTCTTT
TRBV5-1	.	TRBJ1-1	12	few	CASSLAQTEAFF	TGCGCCAGCAGCTTGGCTCAGACGGAAGCTTTCTTT
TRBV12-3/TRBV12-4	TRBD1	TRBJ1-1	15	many	CASSGRTGAHTEAFF	TGTGCCAGCAGTGGCCGGACAGGGGCACACACTGAAGCTTTCTTT
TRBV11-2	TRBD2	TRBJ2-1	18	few	CASSPPRASGSPYNEQFF	TGTGCCAGCAGCCCGCCTAGGGCTAGCGGGAGCCCCTACAATGAGCAGTTCTTC
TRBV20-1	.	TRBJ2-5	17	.	CSARGIRQILYQETQYF	TGCAGTGCTCGAGGAATCCGACAGATATTGTACCAAGAGACCCAGTACTTC
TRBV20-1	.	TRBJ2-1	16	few	CSARDLLGGPDNEQFF	TGCAGTGCTAGAGATCTATTGGGGGGGCCTGACAATGAGCAGTTCTTC
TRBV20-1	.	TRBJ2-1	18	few	CSLLRGRGPPRTYNEQFF	TGCAGTCTTCTCCGGGGCAGGGGTCCGCCGAGGACCTACAATGAGCAGTTCTTC
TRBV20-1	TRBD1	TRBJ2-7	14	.	CSARKAATGREQYF	TGCAGTGCTAGAAAGGCCGCGACAGGGCGCGAGCAGTACTTC
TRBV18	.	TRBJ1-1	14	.	CASRYGQMNTEAFF	TGTGCCAGCCGTTACGGACAGATGAACACTGAAGCTTTCTTT
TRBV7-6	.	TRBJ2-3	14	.	CASSLGPYTDTQYF	TGTGCCAGCAGCTTGGGGCCTTACACAGATACGCAGTATTTT